Reported below is one TCR beta chain. Followed over time, Seattle patients had been enrolled while infection was active. These data are taken from a study of blood T cell repertoires in COVID-19. For the study at large: COVID-19 samples collected from the United States, Italy and Spain covered acute and convalescent phases. T cells, B-cell-depleted T cells, or PBMCs provided the cDNA or gDNA that served as material.

Assay: immunoSEQ multiplex PCR; the TCRdb copy retains only in-frame clones and omits some. This table has fewer than 200,000 clones, roughly 90% appearing once. This receptor was obtained from a man under 40 with COVID-19, enrolled during active disease. Sequenced material: peripheral blood.

As DNA, the CDR3 is TGTGCCAGCAGCTTAGCCGGGACAGGGTCCCACGAGCAGTACTTC. Its translation: CASSLAGTGSHEQYF. This rearrangement joins TRBV7-2 to TRBJ2-7; 9 bases line up with TRBD1. Germline assignment: CDR1 SGHTA and CDR2 FQGNSA. Trimming removed 0 bases from V and 5 bases from J; junction bases left unmatched: 5. CDR3 length: 15 amino acids.